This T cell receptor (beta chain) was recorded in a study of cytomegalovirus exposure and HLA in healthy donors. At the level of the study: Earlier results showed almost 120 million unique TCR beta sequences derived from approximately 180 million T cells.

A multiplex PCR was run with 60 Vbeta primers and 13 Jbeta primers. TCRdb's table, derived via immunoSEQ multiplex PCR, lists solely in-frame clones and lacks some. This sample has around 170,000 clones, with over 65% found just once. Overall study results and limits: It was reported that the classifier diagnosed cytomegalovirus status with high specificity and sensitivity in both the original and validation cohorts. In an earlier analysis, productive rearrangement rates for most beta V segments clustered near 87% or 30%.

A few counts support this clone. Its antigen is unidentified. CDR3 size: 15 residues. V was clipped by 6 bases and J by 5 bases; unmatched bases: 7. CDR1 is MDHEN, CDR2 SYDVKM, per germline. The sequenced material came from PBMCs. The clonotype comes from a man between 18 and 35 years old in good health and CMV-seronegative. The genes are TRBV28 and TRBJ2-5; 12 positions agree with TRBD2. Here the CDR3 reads CASSPSGRGWETQYF. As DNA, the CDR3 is TGTGCCAGCAGCCCTAGCGGGAGGGGCTGGGAGACCCAGTACTTC.